The sequence of this TCR beta chain was determined in a study of T cell responses to AZD1222 COVID-19 vaccine. CDR1 and CDR2 from the germline V gene are SGDLS and YYNGEE. The germline V and J ends were trimmed by 0 bases and 0 bases, with 10 bases remaining between them. This CDR3 is 16 amino acids long. Note on this clone: Antigen specificity is unknown.

Only in-frame clones appear in the TCRdb table, and some are missing; sequencing was by immunoSEQ multiplex PCR. Here the sample spans 70,000 to 95,000 clones, over 85% being singletons. The study's findings and limits: All repertoire sampling was performed exclusively after the peak T cell response.

The chain recombines TRBV9 with TRBJ1-5; possible D gene TRBD1, 6 bases. The sequenced sample was peripheral blood, obtained on day 0 of AZD1222 vaccination. The TCR sequence derives from an adult in good health. The CDR3 bases are TGTGCCAGCAGCGTAGGACAGGACCCTAGCAATCAGCCCCAGCATTTT. This gives the protein CASSVGQDPSNQPQHF.